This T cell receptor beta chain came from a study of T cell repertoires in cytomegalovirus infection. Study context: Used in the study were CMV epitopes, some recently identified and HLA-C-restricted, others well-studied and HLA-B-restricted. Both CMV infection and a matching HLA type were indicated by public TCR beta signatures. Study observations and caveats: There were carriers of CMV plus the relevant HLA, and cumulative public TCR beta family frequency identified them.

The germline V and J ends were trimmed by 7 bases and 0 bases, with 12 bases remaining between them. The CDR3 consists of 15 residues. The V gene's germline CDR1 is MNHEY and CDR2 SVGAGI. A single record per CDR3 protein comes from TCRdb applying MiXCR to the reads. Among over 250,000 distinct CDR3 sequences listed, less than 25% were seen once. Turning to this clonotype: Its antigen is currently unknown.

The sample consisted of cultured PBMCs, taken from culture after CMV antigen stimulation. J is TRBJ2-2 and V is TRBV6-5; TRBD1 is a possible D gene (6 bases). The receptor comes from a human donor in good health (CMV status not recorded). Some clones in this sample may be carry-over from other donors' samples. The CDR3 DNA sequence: TGTGCCAGCACCCTACAGGGAACGAACACCGGGGAGCTGTTTTTT. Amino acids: CASTLQGTNTGELFF.